Listed here are 2 T cell receptor beta chains from one sample, sequenced in a study of neurological immune-mediated disorders. TCRdb fed the 5' RACE reads into MiXCR, producing one record per CDR3 protein. The sample contains about 79,000 distinct CDR3 sequences, roughly an eighth of which appear only once. Source material: PBMCs. The receptor source for this set is a woman in her forties or fifties in good health.

In its sample, this clonotype was seen many times. The rearrangement links TRBV2 to TRBJ2-7, with 8 bases aligning to TRBD1. V lost 10 bases, J lost 0 bases, and 8 bases stayed unmatched. Germline assignment: CDR1 SNHLY and CDR2 FYNNEI. The CDR3 is 14 amino acids. CDR3 loop: CATNRDRSSYEQYF. The CDR3 DNA sequence: TGTGCCACCAACCGGGACAGGTCCTCCTACGAGCAGTACTTC. Based on the CDR3 plus reference TRBV2 and TRBJ2-7, the full variable domain is EPEVTQTPSHQVTQMGQEVILRCVPISNHLYFYWYRQILGQKVEFLVSFYNNEISEKSEIFDDQFSVERPDGSNFTLKIRSTKLEDSAMYFCATNRDRSSYEQYFGPGTRLTVT.

There are many counts of this clonotype. The V and J genes are TRBV5-1 and TRBJ2-1; D is undetermined. The CDR3 is made up of 15 amino acids. V lost 3 bases and J lost 0, with 10 bases in between. The germline CDR1 and CDR2 sequences are SGHRS and YFSETQ. The CDR3 region is CASSSLSSSYNEQFF. In nucleotides, the CDR3 is TGCGCCAGCAGCTCGCTGTCTAGCTCCTACAATGAGCAGTTCTTC.